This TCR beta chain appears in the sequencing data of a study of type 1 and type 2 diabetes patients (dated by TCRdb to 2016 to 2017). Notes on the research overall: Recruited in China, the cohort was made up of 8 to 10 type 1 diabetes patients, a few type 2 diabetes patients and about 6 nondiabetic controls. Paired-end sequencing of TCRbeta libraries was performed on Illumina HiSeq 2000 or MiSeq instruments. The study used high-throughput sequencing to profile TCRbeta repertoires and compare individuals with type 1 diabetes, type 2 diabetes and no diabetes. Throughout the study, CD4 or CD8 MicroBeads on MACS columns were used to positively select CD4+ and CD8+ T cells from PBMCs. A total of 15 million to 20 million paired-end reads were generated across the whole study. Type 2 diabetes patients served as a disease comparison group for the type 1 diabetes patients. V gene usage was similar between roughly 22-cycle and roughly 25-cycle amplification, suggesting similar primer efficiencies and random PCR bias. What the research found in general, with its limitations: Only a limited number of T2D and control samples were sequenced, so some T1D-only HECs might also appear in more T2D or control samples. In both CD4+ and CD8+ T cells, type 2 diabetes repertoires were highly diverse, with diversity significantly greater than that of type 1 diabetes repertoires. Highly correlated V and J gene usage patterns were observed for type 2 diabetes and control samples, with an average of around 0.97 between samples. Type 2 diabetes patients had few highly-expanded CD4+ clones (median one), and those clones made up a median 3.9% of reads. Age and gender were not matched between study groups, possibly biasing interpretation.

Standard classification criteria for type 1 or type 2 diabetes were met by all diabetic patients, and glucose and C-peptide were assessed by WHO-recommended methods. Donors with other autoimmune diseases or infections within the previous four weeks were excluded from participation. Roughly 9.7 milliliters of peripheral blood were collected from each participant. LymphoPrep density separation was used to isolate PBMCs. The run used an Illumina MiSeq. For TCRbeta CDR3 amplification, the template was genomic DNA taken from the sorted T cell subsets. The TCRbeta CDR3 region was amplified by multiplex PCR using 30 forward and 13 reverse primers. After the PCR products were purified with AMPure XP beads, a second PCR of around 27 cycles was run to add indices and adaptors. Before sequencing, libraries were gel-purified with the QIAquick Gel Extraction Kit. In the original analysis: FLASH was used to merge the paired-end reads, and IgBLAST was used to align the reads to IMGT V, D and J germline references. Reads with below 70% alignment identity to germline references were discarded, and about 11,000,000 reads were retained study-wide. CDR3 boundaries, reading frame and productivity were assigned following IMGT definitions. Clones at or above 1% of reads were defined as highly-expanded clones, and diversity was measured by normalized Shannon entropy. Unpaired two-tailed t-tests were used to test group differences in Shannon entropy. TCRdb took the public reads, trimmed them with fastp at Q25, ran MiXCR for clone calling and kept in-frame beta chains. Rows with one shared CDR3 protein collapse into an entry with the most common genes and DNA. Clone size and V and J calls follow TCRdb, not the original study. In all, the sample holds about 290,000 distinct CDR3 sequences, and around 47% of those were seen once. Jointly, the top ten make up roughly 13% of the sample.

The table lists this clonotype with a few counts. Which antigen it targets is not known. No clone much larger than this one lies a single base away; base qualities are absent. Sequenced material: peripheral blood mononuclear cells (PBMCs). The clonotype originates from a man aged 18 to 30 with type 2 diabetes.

The CDR3 corresponds to CASSLGPYNQPQHF. The DNA sequence is TGTGCCAGCAGCTTAGGGCCATATAATCAGCCCCAGCATTTT. This receptor chain uses TRBV7-2 and TRBJ1-5, with no confident D gene call. The CDR3 runs 14 amino acids, cysteine and phenylalanine included. Only the CDR3 DNA stays, 42 bases, in frame from base 1. Trimming at the junction amounts to 1 base on V and 4 bases on J, and the germline ends lie 8 bases apart. The germline V gene supplies CDR1 SGHTA and CDR2 FQGNSA.